Following are 4 T cell receptor beta chains from one sample sequenced in a study of post-analysis software for immune sequencing data. Points from the study as a whole: Patients carried 4 or 5 TRBV segments more frequently than controls did, and TRBV5-6, TRBV5-1 and TRBV20-1 were among them.

Antigen specificity for these receptors is unknown. Unique molecular identifiers were present in the TCR beta cDNA libraries. TCRdb ran MiXCR on the PCR reads and lists one entry per CDR3 protein. The sample includes about 460,000 distinct CDR3 sequences, approximately 46% seen only once; the top ten take 12%. Sequencing was done on a sample of blood. Receptors were obtained from a girl aged 10 to 17 with multiple sclerosis.

This rearrangement joins TRBV20-1 to TRBJ2-3; 9 bases map to TRBD2. V trimming: 3 bases; J trimming: 3 bases; junction bases outside the gene matches: 7. The V gene's germline CDR1 is DFQATT and CDR2 SNEGSKA (reference sequence). This CDR3 comprises 15 residues. The CDR3 spells CSASPAGGHTDTQYF. Here the CDR3 DNA reads TGCAGTGCTAGTCCGGCGGGAGGGCATACAGATACGCAGTATTTT.

The chain uses TRBV6-6 and TRBJ2-5, with 7 nucleotides matching TRBD1. The junction had 14 bases not matched to a gene; V was cut back by 5 bases and J by 5 bases. The CDR3 has 16 amino acids. The germline V gene has CDR1 MNHNY and CDR2 SVGAGI (reference sequence). CDR3: CASSPQTGPHRETQYF. The CDR3, as DNA: TGTGCCAGCAGTCCCCAGACAGGGCCCCATCGGGAGACCCAGTACTTC.

This clonotype has only a few counts. This sequence joins TRBV29-1 and TRBJ2-3; TRBD2 might be the D (6 bases). The CDR3 is 15 residues long. The germline CDR1 and CDR2 sequences are SQVTM and ANQGSEA. Trimming pared 4 bases from V and 3 bases from J, leaving 17 bases between. CDR3 sequence (DNA): TGCAGCGTTGGGGGTGTGACTAGAGGTACAGATACGCAGTATTTT. Amino acid sequence: CSVGGVTRGTDTQYF.

This clonotype was seen a few times. This rearrangement joins TRBV5-1 to TRBJ2-3, with TRBD2 identical over 8 bases. This CDR3 region has 17 residues. J lost 6 bases, V lost 4 bases, and 16 bases had no gene match. The germline CDR1 and CDR2 sequences are SGHRS and YFSETQ. Here the CDR3 reads CASSRDGPRVAGDTQYF. The CDR3 DNA follows: TGCGCCAGCAGCCGGGACGGACCCCGGGTAGCGGGGGATACGCAGTATTTT.